This T cell receptor beta chain was obtained from a study of CD8 T cells in Susac syndrome. Reverse transcription of 0.5 to 1 ug RNA was performed with random hexamers. The authors amplified TCR beta CDR3 across 54 Vbeta and 13 Jbeta using immunoSEQ multiplex PCR. One entry per CDR3 protein results from TCRdb running MiXCR on the immunoSEQ multiplex PCR reads. The sample has 90,000 to 150,000 distinct CDR3 sequences, 85% to 95% seen once. In blood CD8+ and CD4+ T cells, TCR beta underwent sequencing. The germline V and J ends were trimmed by 5 bases and 2 bases, with 12 bases remaining between them. Germline values: CDR1 SGHDN, CDR2 FVKESK. This CDR3 contains 14 residues.

Sequencing was performed on CD8+ T cells from PBMCs. The chain is built from TRBV14 and TRBJ2-5, with D perhaps matching TRBD1 (6 bases). This clonotype originated in a human donor in good health. The chain's CDR3 is CASSYRTAQETQYF. The CDR3 DNA reads as TGTGCCAGCAGCTACAGGACAGCTCAAGAGACCCAGTACTTC.